This T cell receptor beta chain came from a study of blood T cell repertoires in COVID-19. Study-wide context: Specimens from acute and convalescent COVID-19 originated in the United States, Italy and Spain. PBMCs, B-cell-depleted T cells, or T cells provided the cDNA or gDNA that made up the material.

This clone has ten or more counts. Profiling relied on immunoSEQ multiplex PCR, and the TCRdb table lists in-frame clones only, not all of them. The profile shows about 250,000 clones, around 90% of them singletons. The germline V and J ends were trimmed by 1 base and 6 bases, with 15 bases remaining between them. The CDR3 consists of 15 residues. Germline CDR1 SGHAT, CDR2 FQNNGV. This TCR was sampled from a woman between 25 and 40 years old with acute COVID-19. The sample comprised PBMCs or T cells enriched from blood (not recorded which). This chain uses TRBV11-2 with TRBJ1-1; D is undetermined. The CDR3: CASSLVWVRNSEAFF. The CDR3 DNA reads as TGTGCCAGCAGCTTAGTATGGGTGCGGAATTCTGAAGCTTTCTTT.